The 27 T cell receptor beta chains in this list originate from one sample, sequenced in a study of blood T cell repertoires in COVID-19. Sequenced by immunoSEQ multiplex PCR; TCRdb stores in-frame clones only, minus some. The data contain 40,000 to 50,000 clones, roughly nine tenths of them singletons. Specimen: peripheral blood. The receptors shown here come from a human donor in a cohort sampled during active COVID-19.

The chain has TRBV6-5 and TRBJ1-1, with no clear D. Germline values: CDR1 MNHEY, CDR2 SVGAGI. CDR3 length: 11 residues. V lost 6 bases and J 11 bases, leaving 13 bases between the germline ends. CDR3 in DNA: TGTGCCAGCAGACGGGGAGCCGTGGCTTTCTTT. It is translated as CASRRGAVAFF.

The chain combines TRBV5-4 with TRBJ2-7, with TRBD2 matching over 10 bases. There are 14 residues in the CDR3. Trimming at V came to 4 bases and at J to 0 bases, leaving 1 base not matched to a gene. Germline assignment: CDR1 SGHNT and CDR2 YYREEE (reference sequence). The CDR3 protein is CASSRLAGSYEQYF. The CDR3 DNA sequence: TGTGCCAGCAGCCGACTAGCGGGCTCCTACGAGCAGTACTTC.

This clone was detected once. This chain connects TRBV15 to TRBJ2-3, with D perhaps TRBD2 (5 bases). The CDR3 is made up of 16 amino acids. Germline CDR1 and CDR2: LNHNV and YYDKDF (reference sequence). Trimming removed 1 base from V and 2 bases from J, with 13 bases in between. The CDR3 DNA follows: TGTGCCACCAGCAGAGGGGTTGGTAGCGACACAGATACGCAGTATTTT. Translated, it gives CATSRGVGSDTDTQYF.

The V call is TRBV2, the J call TRBJ2-2; 7 bases agree with TRBD1. Germline lookup yields CDR1 SNHLY and CDR2 FYNNEI. The CDR3 has 15 amino acids. Trimming took 5 bases from V and 6 from J; bases not matched to a gene: 9. CDR3 DNA sequence: TGTGCCAGCAGTAAGATGGGAAGGGGGCCCGGGGAGCTGTTTTTT. Encoded protein: CASSKMGRGPGELFF.

This chain uses TRBV7-9 with TRBJ2-5; possibly TRBD1 for D (5 bases). Germline lookup yields CDR1 SEHNR and CDR2 FQNEAQ (reference sequence). The ends were cut back, 3 bases at V and 4 bases at J, with 6 bases in the middle. This CDR3 is built from 12 residues. The CDR3, as DNA: TGTGCCAGCAGCTTCCAGGGAGAGACCCAGTACTTC. It encodes CASSFQGETQYF.

V usage is TRBV29-1 and J usage is TRBJ1-1; a weak D match, TRBD1 (6 bases). There are 12 residues in the CDR3. The V gene lost 6 bases and the J gene lost 1 base, with 9 bases spanning the gap. The germline V gene encodes CDR1 SQVTM and CDR2 ANQGSEA. The CDR3 spells CSVAQGNTEAFF. In nucleotides, the CDR3 is TGCAGCGTAGCACAGGGGAACACTGAAGCTTTCTTT. Full variable domain (rest looked up from reference TRBV29-1 and TRBJ1-1): SAVISQKPSRDICQRGTSLTIQCQVDSQVTMMFWYRQQPGQSLTLIATANQGSEATYESGFVIDKFPISRPNLTFSTLTVSNMSPEDSSIYLCSVAQGNTEAFFGQGTRLTVV.

This chain links TRBV30 with TRBJ1-6, with no clear D. CDR1 is GTSNPN, CDR2 SVGIG, per germline (reference sequence). This CDR3 comprises 12 residues. CDR3 loop: CAQRDFKAPLHF. Here the CDR3 DNA reads TGTGCACAACGGGATTTTAAAGCACCCCTCCACTTT. The whole variable domain, remainder taken from reference TRBV30 and TRBJ1-6, is SQTIHQWPATLVQPVGSPLSLECTVEGTSNPNLYWYRQAAGRGLQLLFYSVGIGQISSEVPQNLSASRPQDRQFILSSKKLLLSDSGFYLCAQRDFKAPLHFGNGTRLTVT.

The CDR3 DNA follows: TGTGCCAGTAGTATTTCCCCGGGTTCCGAGCAGTACTTC. Protein sequence: CASSISPGSEQYF. The chain joins TRBV19 to TRBJ2-7, with D uncertain. V lost 3 bases, J lost 6 bases, and 12 bases lay in between. Germline CDR1 LNHDA, CDR2 SQIVND (reference sequence). The CDR3 is made up of 13 amino acids. The full variable domain, in which reference TRBV19 and TRBJ2-7 provide the parts outside the CDR3, is DGGITQSPKYLFRKEGQNVTLSCEQNLNHDAMYWYRQDPGQGLRLIYYSQIVNDFQKGDIAEGYSVSREKKESFPLTVTSAQKNPTAFYLCASSISPGSEQYFGPGTRLTVT.

This chain joins TRBV6-2 or TRBV6-3 and TRBJ1-2, with D maybe TRBD1 (5 bases). Germline V gene lookup returns CDR1 MNHEY and CDR2 SVGEGT. The CDR3 is 13 amino acids. V lost 6 bases and J 2 bases, leaving 10 bases between the germline ends. The CDR3 is CASSKQDNYGYTF. Written as DNA, the CDR3 is TGTGCCAGCAGCAAACAGGACAACTATGGCTACACCTTC.

This sequence joins TRBV7-2 and TRBJ1-2; tentative D call: TRBD1 (6 bases). The ends were cut back, 5 bases at V and 5 bases at J, with 21 bases in the middle. This CDR3 spans 16 amino acids. In germline, CDR1 is SGHTA, CDR2 FQGNSA. DNA for the CDR3: TGTGCCAGCAGCCCCGGGGTGGGGGCAGAAAAATATGGCTACACCTTC. This sequence encodes CASSPGVGAEKYGYTF.

The V and J genes are TRBV19 and TRBJ2-7; no definite D call. The length of the CDR3 is 13 residues. Trimming cost V 3 bases and J 5 bases, with 11 bases left between them. Germline V lookup: CDR1 LNHDA, CDR2 SQIVND (reference sequence). The CDR3 spells CASSILGANEQYF. CDR3 sequence (DNA): TGTGCCAGTAGTATTTTAGGAGCCAACGAGCAGTACTTC.

The chain recombines TRBV28 with TRBJ1-2; D gene ambiguous. V was pared by 6 bases and J by 3 bases, with 11 bases between. CDR3 length: 13 residues. Germline CDR1 and CDR2: MDHEN and SYDVKM. CDR3 coding DNA: TGTGCCAGCAGCGCATGGGCTGACTATGGCTACACCTTC. This encodes CASSAWADYGYTF.

The chain links TRBV3-1 (or the pseudogene TRBV3-2) to TRBJ1-1; 8 nucleotides agree with TRBD1. The CDR3 sequence is 16 residues long. V lost 4 bases and J lost 6; bases outside the gene matches: 13. Looked up from germline, CDR1 is LGHDT and CDR2 is YNNKEL (reference sequence). Written as DNA, the CDR3 is TGTGCCAGCAGCCCCGGGACGACAGGGGCCCGAGCTGAAGCTTTCTTT. Residues: CASSPGTTGARAEAFF.

The V gene is TRBV6-6, the J gene TRBJ1-2; 7 bases align to TRBD1. The length of the CDR3 is 16 residues. CDR1 and CDR2 (germline): MNHNY, SVGAGI (reference sequence). V lost 2 bases, J lost 6 bases, and 12 bases stayed unmatched. This CDR3 is CASSYRTTGPINGYTF. The CDR3 DNA is TGTGCCAGCAGTTACCGTACGACAGGGCCAATAAATGGCTACACCTTC.

This chain connects TRBV2 to TRBJ1-1; D is unresolved. The germline CDR1 and CDR2 sequences are SNHLY and FYNNEI. The germline V and J ends were trimmed by 4 bases and 6 bases, with 12 bases remaining between them. This CDR3 contains 13 residues. The chain's CDR3 is CASSGEVAAEAFF. The CDR3 DNA is TGTGCCAGCAGTGGAGAGGTAGCGGCTGAAGCTTTCTTT.

This clone has just one count. The genes are TRBV29-1 and TRBJ1-2, with D possibly being TRBD1 (6 bases). Germline assignment: CDR1 SQVTM and CDR2 ANQGSEA. Trimming shortened V by 7 bases and J by 6 bases, and 12 bases separated the two germline ends. This CDR3 region has 11 residues. CDR3 region: CSAPQGNGYTF. DNA for the CDR3: TGCAGCGCACCACAGGGTAATGGCTACACCTTC. Together with reference TRBV29-1 and TRBJ1-2, the CDR3 gives the full variable domain: SAVISQKPSRDICQRGTSLTIQCQVDSQVTMMFWYRQQPGQSLTLIATANQGSEATYESGFVIDKFPISRPNLTFSTLTVSNMSPEDSSIYLCSAPQGNGYTFGSGTRLTVV.

This clone was detected only once. This sequence joins TRBV5-4 and TRBJ2-5; 8 bases match TRBD1. Germline V gene lookup returns CDR1 SGHNT and CDR2 YYREEE (reference sequence). Trimming cost V 2 bases and J 4 bases; bases outside gene matches: 4. The CDR3 is 14 residues long. The CDR3 nucleotides are TGTGCCAGCAGCTTTGGCGACAGGGGAGAGACCCAGTACTTC. Encoded protein: CASSFGDRGETQYF.

This sequence joins TRBV13 and TRBJ2-7; a weak D match, TRBD1 (7 bases). V was trimmed by 7 bases and J by 3 bases, leaving 16 bases between them. This CDR3 spans 14 amino acids. Germline CDR1 PRHDT, CDR2 FYEKMQ (reference sequence). The CDR3 DNA follows: TGTGCCAGCACCTCGAGGAGGGGGCGCTACGAGCAGTACTTC. It translates to CASTSRRGRYEQYF.

V is TRBV9 and J is TRBJ2-3, with TRBD2 matching over 13 bases. CDR3 length: 16 residues. In germline, CDR1 is SGDLS, CDR2 YYNGEE. J lost 2 bases, V lost 4 bases, and 4 bases had no gene match. CDR3 nucleotides: TGTGCCAGCAGCCCCGGACTAGCGGGGGACACAGATACGCAGTATTTT. Translation: CASSPGLAGDTDTQYF.

The rearrangement joins TRBV6-5 to TRBJ1-3, with a possible D match to TRBD1 (6 bases). The CDR3 length is 14 residues. CDR1 and CDR2 from the germline V gene are MNHEY and SVGAGI. Trimming pared 7 bases from V and 4 bases from J, leaving 14 bases between. CDR3 protein: CASTQGWTGNTIYF. Written as DNA, the CDR3 is TGTGCCAGCACTCAGGGGTGGACGGGAAACACCATATATTTT.

The chain is built from TRBV7-2 and TRBJ2-5; 7 bases map to TRBD1. Germline V lookup: CDR1 SGHTA, CDR2 FQGNSA. Trimming at V came to 1 base and at J to 1 base, leaving 6 bases not matched to a gene. This CDR3 is 16 amino acids long. CDR3 residues: CASSLGNSGGQETQYF. The CDR3 DNA reads as TGTGCCAGCAGCTTAGGAAACTCAGGGGGCCAAGAGACCCAGTACTTC.

This clone was recorded a few times. The gene calls are TRBV11-2 and TRBJ2-7; 8 nucleotides agree with TRBD1. The CDR3 spans 14 residues. Trimming at V came to 1 base and at J to 4 bases, leaving 3 bases not matched to a gene. Germline CDR1 is SGHAT and CDR2 is FQNNGV. CDR3 amino acids: CASSLGTGTYEQYF. CDR3 nucleotides: TGTGCCAGCAGCTTAGGGACAGGGACGTACGAGCAGTACTTC. Filled out from reference TRBV11-2 and TRBJ2-7, the complete variable domain reads EAGVAQSPRYKIIEKRQSVAFWCNPISGHATLYWYQQILGQGPKLLIQFQNNGVVDDSQLPKDRFSAERLKGVDSTLKIQPAKLEDSAVYLCASSLGTGTYEQYFGPGTRLTVT.

This chain uses TRBV6-4 with TRBJ2-2; a possible D gene is TRBD2 (6 bases). Trimming stripped 8 bases from V and 5 bases from J, with 9 bases between. Looked up from germline, CDR1 is MRHNA and CDR2 is SNTAGT. The CDR3 runs to 12 residues. The DNA for the CDR3 is TGTGCCAGCCTAGGAGGGACCGGGGAGCTGTTTTTT. Its protein product is CASLGGTGELFF.

The chain joins TRBV5-4 to TRBJ2-5, with 7 bases matching TRBD1. The CDR3 spans 14 residues. The germline gives CDR1 SGHNT, CDR2 YYREEE (reference sequence). V shed 4 bases and J 5 bases; nucleotides not matched to a gene: 8. The CDR3 spells CASSVTGMRETQYF. In DNA, the CDR3 is TGTGCCAGCAGCGTGACAGGGATGAGGGAGACCCAGTACTTC.

The chain combines TRBV28 with TRBJ1-2, with 7 positions matching TRBD1. V shed 11 bases, J shed 7 bases, and the junction held 19 bases outside the gene matches. This CDR3 spans 15 amino acids. Germline CDR1 MDHEN, CDR2 SYDVKM. As DNA, the CDR3 is TGTGCCCTCGCCCGGGGGACAGCCTTGGGGGGTGGCTACACCTTC. Residues: CALARGTALGGGYTF.

The J gene is TRBJ1-2, the V gene TRBV15; 9 nucleotides align to TRBD1. The junction had 3 bases not matched to a gene; V was cut back by 3 bases and J by 4 bases. The V gene's germline CDR1 is LNHNV and CDR2 YYDKDF (reference sequence). The CDR3 is made up of 14 amino acids. CDR3 in DNA: TGTGCCACCAGCAGGCGGACAGGGGCCTATGGCTACACCTTC. Protein product: CATSRRTGAYGYTF.

The chain carries TRBV29-1 and TRBJ2-5, with D possibly TRBD1 on 6 matching bases. CDR3 size: 14 residues. From germline, CDR1 is SQVTM and CDR2 ANQGSEA. Between the trimmed V and J ends, which lost 6 bases and 4 bases, there was a span of 18 bases. CDR3 DNA sequence: TGCAGCGTAGGACAGAACTCCCCAGGAGAGACCCAGTACTTC. Its translation: CSVGQNSPGETQYF.